This T cell receptor beta chain was obtained from a study of PD-1 blockade in classical Hodgkin lymphoma. Study overall: Nivolumab dosed at 3 mg/kg went to patients intravenously every 2 weeks.

Relapse was seen in all patients after autologous stem cell transplantation, and brentuximab vedotin exposure was variable. Classifying best responses yielded complete response, partial response or progressive disease. Whole-study results and caveats: The CD4+ diversity rise by C4D1 was clearest in complete responders.

V trimming: 4 bases; J trimming: 2 bases; junction bases outside the gene matches: 5. Germline loops: CDR1 SGHVS, CDR2 FNYEAQ. The CDR3 contains 14 residues. Sequenced by immunoSEQ multiplex PCR; TCRdb stores in-frame clones only, minus some. The sample yields tens of thousands of clones, more than 75% seen once. As to this clone: Antigen: not known.

The chain employs TRBV7-6 and TRBJ2-7, with 7 bases identical to TRBD1. The receptor's source is a human donor with classical Hodgkin lymphoma. The sequencing here drew on peripheral blood mononuclear cells (PBMCs), taken at baseline. The CDR3 here is CASSSGQPTYEQYF. CDR3 coding DNA: TGTGCCAGCAGCTCGGGACAGCCAACCTACGAGCAGTACTTC. The full variable domain, with the rest looked up from reference TRBV7-6 and TRBJ2-7, is GAGVSQSPRYKVTKRGQDVALRCDPISGHVSLYWYRQALGQGPEFLTYFNYEAQQDKSGLPNDRFSAERPEGSISTLTIQRTEQRDSAMYRCASSSGQPTYEQYFGPGTRLTVT.